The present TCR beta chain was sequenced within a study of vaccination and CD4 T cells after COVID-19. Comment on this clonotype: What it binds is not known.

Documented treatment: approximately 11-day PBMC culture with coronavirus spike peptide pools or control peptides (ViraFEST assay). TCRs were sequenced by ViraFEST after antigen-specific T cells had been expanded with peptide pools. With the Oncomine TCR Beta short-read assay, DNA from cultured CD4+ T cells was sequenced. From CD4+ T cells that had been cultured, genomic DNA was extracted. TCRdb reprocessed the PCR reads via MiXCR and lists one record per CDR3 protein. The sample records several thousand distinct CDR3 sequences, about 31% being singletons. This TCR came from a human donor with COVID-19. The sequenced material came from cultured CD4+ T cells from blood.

CDR3 bases: TGTGCCAGCAGCTTAGACAGGGGGACAGTTCAGTACTTC. This encodes CASSLDRGTVQYF. The chain combines TRBV7-3 with TRBJ2-4, with 9 bases aligning to TRBD1. The length of the CDR3 is 13 residues. The junction had 4 bases not matched to a gene; V was cut back by 2 bases and J by 11 bases. Germline V lookup: CDR1 SGHTA, CDR2 FQGTGA.